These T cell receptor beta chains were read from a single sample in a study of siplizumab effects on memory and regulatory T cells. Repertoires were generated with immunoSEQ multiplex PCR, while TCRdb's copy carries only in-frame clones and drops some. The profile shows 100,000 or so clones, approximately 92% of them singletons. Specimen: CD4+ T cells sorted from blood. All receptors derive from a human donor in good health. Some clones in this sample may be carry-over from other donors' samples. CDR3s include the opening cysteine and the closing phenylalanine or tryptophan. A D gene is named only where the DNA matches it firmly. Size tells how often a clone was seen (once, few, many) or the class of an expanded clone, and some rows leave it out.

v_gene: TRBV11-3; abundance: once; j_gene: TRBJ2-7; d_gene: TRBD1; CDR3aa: CASSSDTGTGDHEQYF; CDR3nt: TGTGCCAGCAGCTCAGACACCGGGACAGGGGACCACGAGCAGTACTTC
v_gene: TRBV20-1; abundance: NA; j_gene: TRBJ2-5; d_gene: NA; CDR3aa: CSASGETQYF; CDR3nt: TGCAGTGCTAGCGGTGAGACCCAGTACTTC
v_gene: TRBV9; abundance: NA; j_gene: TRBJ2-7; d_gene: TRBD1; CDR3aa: CASSVEAYKTGNSYEQYF; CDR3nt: TGTGCCAGCAGCGTAGAGGCGTATAAGACAGGGAACTCCTACGAGCAGTACTTC
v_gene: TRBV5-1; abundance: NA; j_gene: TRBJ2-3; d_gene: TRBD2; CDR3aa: CASSTASGSVGTDTQYF; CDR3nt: TGCGCCAGCAGCACCGCTAGCGGGTCTGTGGGCACAGATACGCAGTATTTT
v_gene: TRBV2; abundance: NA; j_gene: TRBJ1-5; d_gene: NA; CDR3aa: CASSDRAGRVQPQHF; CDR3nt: TGTGCCAGCAGTGATCGGGCGGGACGAGTGCAGCCCCAGCATTTT
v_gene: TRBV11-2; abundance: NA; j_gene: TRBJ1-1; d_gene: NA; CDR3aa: CASRSDMGFGEAFF; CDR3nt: TGTGCCAGCCGATCCGACATGGGATTCGGTGAAGCTTTCTTT
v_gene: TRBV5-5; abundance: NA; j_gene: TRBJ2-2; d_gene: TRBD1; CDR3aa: CASSLWDRNTGELFF; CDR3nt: TGTGCCAGCAGCTTGTGGGACAGAAACACCGGGGAGCTGTTTTTT
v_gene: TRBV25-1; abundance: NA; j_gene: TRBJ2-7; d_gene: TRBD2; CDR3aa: CASSETSGRSSNYEQYF; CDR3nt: TGTGCCAGCAGTGAAACTAGCGGGAGGTCGTCTAACTACGAGCAGTACTTC
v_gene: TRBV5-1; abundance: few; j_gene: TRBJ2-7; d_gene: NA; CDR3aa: CASSLMEEQYF; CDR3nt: TGCGCCAGCAGCTTGATGGAGGAGCAGTACTTC
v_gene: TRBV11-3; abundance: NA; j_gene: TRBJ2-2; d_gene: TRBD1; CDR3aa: CASKKTGSGGELFF; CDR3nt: TGTGCCAGCAAAAAGACAGGGTCCGGCGGGGAGCTGTTTTTT
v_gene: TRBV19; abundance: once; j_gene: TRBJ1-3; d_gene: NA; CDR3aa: CASSMAQRLSGNTIYF; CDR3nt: TGTGCCAGTAGTATGGCCCAGCGCCTCTCTGGAAACACCATATATTTT
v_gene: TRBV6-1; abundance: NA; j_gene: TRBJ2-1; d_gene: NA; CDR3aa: CASRRDLVGGEQFF; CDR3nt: TGTGCCAGCAGACGGGACTTAGTGGGAGGTGAGCAGTTCTTC
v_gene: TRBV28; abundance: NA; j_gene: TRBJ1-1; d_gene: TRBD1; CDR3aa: CASSEPGTASAEAFF; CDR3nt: TGTGCCAGCAGCGAACCCGGGACAGCAAGCGCTGAAGCTTTCTTT
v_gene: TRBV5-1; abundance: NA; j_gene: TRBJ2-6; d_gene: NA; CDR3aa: CASSPRSTGYGANVLTF; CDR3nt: TGCGCCAGCAGCCCTAGATCAACAGGGTATGGGGCCAACGTCCTGACTTTC
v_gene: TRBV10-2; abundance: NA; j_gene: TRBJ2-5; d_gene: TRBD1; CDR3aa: CASSRQGDETQYF; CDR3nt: TGCGCCAGCAGTAGACAGGGGGACGAGACCCAGTACTTC
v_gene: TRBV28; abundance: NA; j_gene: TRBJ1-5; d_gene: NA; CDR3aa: CASSLLVNNQPQHF; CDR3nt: TGTGCCAGCAGTTTATTGGTGAACAATCAGCCCCAGCATTTT
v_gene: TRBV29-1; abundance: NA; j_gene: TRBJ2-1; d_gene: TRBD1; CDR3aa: CSVELGQGADEQFF; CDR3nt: TGCAGCGTTGAATTGGGACAGGGGGCCGATGAGCAGTTCTTC
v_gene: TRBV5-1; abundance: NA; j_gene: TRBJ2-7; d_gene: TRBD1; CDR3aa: CASSLQGYEQYF; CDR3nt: TGCGCCAGCAGCTTACAGGGGTACGAGCAGTACTTC